One and the same sample provided the 20 T cell receptor beta chains below, sequenced in a study of shared clonotypes between healthy human individuals (dated by TCRdb to 2020 to 2022). Receptor amplification or capture employed the immunoSEQ multiplex PCR assay. Not all clones reach the TCRdb copy of this immuneACCESS table, which keeps in-frame sequences only. Checked studies attribute under half of the gap to unresolved V genes and leave the rest unexplained. This sample gives approximately 980,000 clones in total; 60% to 85% of them show up just once. Around 1.5% of the sample goes to the ten largest clones. Material for sequencing was memory CD4+ T cells sorted from blood. Taken with the paper, the label for cell subset or site translates to: CD45RA-negative fraction. The receptor source for this set is a man aged 18 to 29 in good health.

This chain links TRBV10-1 with TRBJ2-7, with TRBD1 matching over 8 bases. CDR1 and CDR2 (germline): WNHNN, SYGVQD (reference sequence). V dropped 6 bases and J dropped 2; count of bases not matched to a gene: 3. The CDR3 runs to 13 residues. Written as DNA, the CDR3 is TGCGCCAGCAGCCAGGGGGCCCCCTACGAGCAGTACTTC. Protein sequence: CASSQGAPYEQYF.

The genes are TRBV6-1 and TRBJ1-1, with a weak D call TRBD1 (5 bases). V was shortened by 8 bases and J by 1 base, with 14 bases between the two germline ends. This CDR3 has 14 residues. Germline CDR1 is MNHNS and CDR2 is SASEGT. The DNA for the CDR3 is TGTGCCAGCCGGGAGGGGCACCGGAACACTGAAGCTTTCTTT. This translates into CASREGHRNTEAFF.

This chain joins TRBV9 and TRBJ1-2; a weak D match, TRBD1 (6 bases). The germline CDR1 and CDR2 sequences are SGDLS and YYNGEE. Trimming stripped 0 bases from V and 4 bases from J, with 7 bases between. This CDR3 comprises 13 residues. The CDR3 region is CASSVGGPYGYTF. CDR3 bases: TGTGCCAGCAGCGTAGGGGGGCCCTATGGCTACACCTTC.

This chain connects TRBV18 to TRBJ1-2; TRBD1 aligns across 9 bases. Trimming took 3 bases from V and 0 from J; bases not matched to a gene: 5. Germline values: CDR1 KGHSH, CDR2 LQKENI. CDR3 length: 16 amino acids. Here the CDR3 reads CASSPLQGAANYGYTF. The CDR3 DNA reads TGTGCCAGCTCACCGCTACAGGGGGCGGCTAACTATGGCTACACCTTC.

The chain is built from TRBV10-3 and TRBJ2-1; D remains ambiguous. V was trimmed by 10 bases and J by 0 bases, leaving 10 bases between them. CDR1 is ENHRY, CDR2 SYGVKD, per germline. This CDR3 region has 13 residues. CDR3 DNA sequence: TGTGCCACCGTGGGCAGCTCCTACAATGAGCAGTTCTTC. This codes for CATVGSSYNEQFF.

J is TRBJ1-1 and V is TRBV18, with a possible D match to TRBD1 (5 bases). Germline V lookup: CDR1 KGHSH, CDR2 LQKENI. CDR3 size: 13 residues. Trimming pared 4 bases from V and 7 bases from J, leaving 13 bases between. CDR3 DNA: TGTGCCAGCTCACGAAGCGGGGGAATTGAAGCTTTCTTT. Its protein is CASSRSGGIEAFF. Full variable domain (outside the CDR3, taken from reference TRBV18 and TRBJ1-1): NAGVMQNPRHLVRRRGQEARLRCSPMKGHSHVYWYRQLPEEGLKFMVYLQKENIIDESGMPKERFSAEFPKEGPSILRIQQVVRGDSAAYFCASSRSGGIEAFFGQGTRLTVV.

Here the CDR3 reads CASSLGVTVNTEAFF. The CDR3 DNA reads as TGTGCCAGCAGCTTGGGCGTGACGGTGAACACTGAAGCTTTCTTT. The rearrangement joins TRBV5-6 to TRBJ1-1; D uncertain. The CDR3 spans 15 residues. Looked up from germline, CDR1 is SGHDT and CDR2 is YYEEEE. V shed 0 bases and J shed 0 bases, with 9 bases lying between them.

V and J are TRBV2 and TRBJ2-3; D unresolved. Trimming removed 4 bases at V and 6 bases at J, with 11 bases between. Germline V gives CDR1 SNHLY, CDR2 FYNNEI. CDR3 length: 13 amino acids. The CDR3 sequence is CASSVGYWDTQYF. The CDR3 DNA follows: TGTGCCAGCAGTGTCGGGTATTGGGATACGCAGTATTTT. Using reference TRBV2 and TRBJ2-3 for the parts outside the CDR3, the full variable domain is EPEVTQTPSHQVTQMGQEVILRCVPISNHLYFYWYRQILGQKVEFLVSFYNNEISEKSEIFDDQFSVERPDGSNFTLKIRSTKLEDSAMYFCASSVGYWDTQYFGPGTRLTVL.

The chain couples TRBV6-1 to TRBJ2-1, with TRBD2 matching 11 bases. Losses at the gene ends were 2 bases for V and 5 bases for J; bases not matched to a gene: 5. Germline V gene sequence: CDR1 MNHNS, CDR2 SASEGT. The CDR3 is made up of 16 amino acids. CDR3 DNA sequence: TGTGCCAGCAGTGAAACTCTAGCGGGGGGTAACAATGAGCAGTTCTTC. Protein: CASSETLAGGNNEQFF.

The genes are TRBV19 and TRBJ1-1; tentatively, D is TRBD1 (5 bases). The V end lost 7 bases, the J end lost 10 bases, and 16 bases lay between the germline ends. The CDR3 spans 12 residues. Germline V gene data show CDR1 as LNHDA and CDR2 as SQIVND (reference sequence). CDR3: CASTQGGGRAFF. The CDR3 DNA sequence: TGTGCCAGTACTCAAGGCGGGGGTCGAGCTTTCTTT.

CDR3 amino acids: CASSLDRTSGGYEQYF. CDR3 coding DNA: TGTGCCAGCAGCTTAGATCGGACTAGCGGGGGCTACGAGCAGTACTTC. The chain has TRBV11-2 and TRBJ2-7; 13 bases match TRBD2. With V trimmed by 0 bases and J by 3 bases, 2 bases remained unmatched. The CDR3 has 16 residues. Germline V lookup: CDR1 SGHAT, CDR2 FQNNGV.

This clone appeared a single time. The chain carries TRBV6-5 and TRBJ2-4; D unclear. Trimming shortened V by 10 bases and J by 9 bases, and 7 bases separated the two germline ends. Germline values: CDR1 MNHEY, CDR2 SVGAGI. The CDR3 sequence is 9 residues long. The CDR3 bases are TGTGCCAAGTGGGGCATTCAGTACTTC. Translating it yields CAKWGIQYF.

The chain carries TRBV9 and TRBJ1-2, with 8 nucleotides matching TRBD1. This CDR3 comprises 14 residues. Germline lookup yields CDR1 SGDLS and CDR2 YYNGEE. V shed 4 bases, J shed 8 bases, and the junction held 10 bases outside the gene matches. In DNA form, the CDR3 reads TGTGCCAGCAGCCCAGGGGGCATATCAACGGGCTACACCTTC. As protein: CASSPGGISTGYTF. Complete variable domain (other parts from reference TRBV9 and TRBJ1-2): DSGVTQTPKHLITATGQRVTLRCSPRSGDLSVYWYQQSLDQGLQFLIQYYNGEERAKGNILERFSAQQFPDLHSELNLSSLELGDSALYFCASSPGGISTGYTFGSGTRLTVV.

This clone occurred once. Here the CDR3 reads CASSTIDGTKNIQYF. For the CDR3, the DNA is TGTGCCAGTAGTACCATCGACGGTACCAAAAACATTCAGTACTTC. V and J are TRBV19 and TRBJ2-4, with D uncertain. The CDR3 is made up of 15 amino acids. V lost 4 bases and J lost 2, with 12 bases in between. Germline assignment: CDR1 LNHDA and CDR2 SQIVND (reference sequence).

Note on this clone: A read error is likely here: a far larger clone is one base away. In DNA, the CDR3 is TGTGCCAGCAGCTTCAGGGGAGGCAATCAGCCCCAGCATTTT. Protein: CASSFRGGNQPQHF. The V and J genes are TRBV11-2 and TRBJ1-5; the D gene is possibly TRBD1 (6 bases). Trimming removed 3 bases from V and 2 bases from J, with 8 bases in between. Germline-derived CDR1 and CDR2 are SGHAT and FQNNGV. The CDR3 covers 14 residues.

The chain has TRBV12-5 and TRBJ2-5, with a weak D call TRBD2 (5 bases). The length of the CDR3 is 18 residues. Germline V gene lookup returns CDR1 LGHNT and CDR2 FRNRAP. V was trimmed by 4 bases and J by 2 bases, leaving 23 bases between them. The CDR3 sequence: CASGYPRDPALLQETQYF. CDR3 DNA sequence: TGTGCTAGTGGTTACCCCCGGGATCCAGCGCTGTTACAAGAGACCCAGTACTTC.

This chain uses TRBV7-9 with TRBJ2-6; 9 bases are shared with TRBD1. This CDR3 contains 19 residues. The germline V gene encodes CDR1 SEHNR and CDR2 FQNEAQ (reference sequence). V was clipped by 5 bases and J by 0 bases; unmatched bases: 11. This CDR3 reads CASSLDPGQGFSGANVLTF. Written as DNA, the CDR3 is TGTGCCAGCAGCCTAGATCCGGGACAGGGCTTCTCTGGGGCCAACGTCCTGACTTTC.

This clone has only a few counts. The gene calls are TRBV5-1 and TRBJ2-1; D assignment may be TRBD1 or TRBD2 (6 bases each). Trimming removed 1 base from V and 7 bases from J, with 12 bases in between. CDR1 and CDR2 from the germline V gene are SGHRS and YFSETQ. The CDR3 totals 14 residues. The DNA for the CDR3 is TGCGCCAGCAGCTTGAATCGGGGGCGGAATGAGCAGTTCTTC. The encoded protein is CASSLNRGRNEQFF.

The chain employs TRBV20-1 and TRBJ2-6; no reliable D call. This CDR3 is 11 amino acids long. Germline CDR1 reads DFQATT; CDR2 reads SNEGSKA (reference sequence). The CDR3 loop reads CRAFGANVLTF. The CDR3 nucleotides are TGCAGGGCCTTTGGGGCCAACGTCCTGACTTTC.

Only one count was recorded for this clone. The chain has TRBV6-5 and TRBJ1-2; 9 bases agree with TRBD1. The CDR3 loop spans 13 amino acids. Germline assignment: CDR1 MNHEY and CDR2 SVGAGI. The J segment lost 2 bases and the V segment lost 6 bases, leaving 1 base of the junction unmatched. The CDR3, as DNA: TGTGCCAGCAGAGGACAGGGGAACTATGGCTACACCTTC. It translates to CASRGQGNYGYTF.